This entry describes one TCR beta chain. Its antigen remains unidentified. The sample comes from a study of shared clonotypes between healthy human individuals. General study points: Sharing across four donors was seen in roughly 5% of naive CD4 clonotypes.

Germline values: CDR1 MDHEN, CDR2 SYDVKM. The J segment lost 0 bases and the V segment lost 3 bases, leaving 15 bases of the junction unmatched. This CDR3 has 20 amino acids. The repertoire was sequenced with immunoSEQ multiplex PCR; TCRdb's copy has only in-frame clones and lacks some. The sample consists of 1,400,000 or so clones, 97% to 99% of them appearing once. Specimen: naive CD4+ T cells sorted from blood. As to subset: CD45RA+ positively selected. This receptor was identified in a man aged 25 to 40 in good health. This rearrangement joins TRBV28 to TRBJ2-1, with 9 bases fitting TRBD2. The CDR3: CASSFLASGTDFSSYNEQFF. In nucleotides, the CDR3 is TGTGCCAGCAGTTTTTTGGCTAGCGGGACAGATTTTAGCTCCTACAATGAGCAGTTCTTC.